This T cell receptor (beta chain) was identified during a study of tumor-infiltrating lymphocytes in primary liver carcinoma. Researchers generated TCR beta cDNA from around 0.55 ug of total RNA, relying on a constant-region primer. The TCR beta library was amplified through three nested multiplex PCR rounds in a modified ARM-PCR procedure. Each of the first two PCR rounds ran nine to ten cycles with TRBV1-TRBV30 forward and C-beta reverse primers. TCRdb reprocessed the multiplex PCR reads with MiXCR, giving one entry per CDR3 protein. The table includes more than 100,000 distinct CDR3 sequences, around 70% detected once. Regarding this clonotype: This may be a read error: a much more frequent sequence differs by one nucleotide.

The CDR3 has 16 amino acids. The germline V gene has CDR1 SGHRS and CDR2 YFSETQ. Unsorted bulk tissue of about 19-31 mg yielded co-extracted RNA and DNA. The chain carries TRBV5-1 and TRBJ1-1, with TRBD1 matching over 8 bases. Source material: tumor-adjacent normal liver tissue. This receptor was taken from an older woman with primary liver carcinoma and hepatitis B virus infection. Written as DNA, the CDR3 is TGCGCCAGCATCTTGCCGAGACAGGGGCAGAACACTGAAGCTTTCTTT. This translates into CASILPRQGQNTEAFF.